Given below is one T cell receptor (beta chain) in context. Its specificity is unknown. This specimen comes from a study of cytomegalovirus exposure and HLA in healthy donors. Study results and limitations: One cluster of highly shared sequence variants probably arose as a sequencing artifact. A later analysis found most CMV-associated TCR beta chains apparently HLA-restricted.

Use of 60 Vbeta and 13 Jbeta primers characterized the PCR. Clones were read by immunoSEQ multiplex PCR, and TCRdb kept only the in-frame ones, dropping some. This repertoire comprises roughly 200,000 clones; its ten largest clones make up about 1%. The sample consisted of PBMCs. The sequence was collected from a girl aged 2 to 9 in good health and CMV-seropositive.

The chain's CDR3 is CASSLPGLAAYEQYF. CDR3 DNA: TGTGCCAGCAGCTTACCCGGACTAGCGGCCTACGAGCAGTACTTC. The chain employs TRBV7-9 and TRBJ2-7, with 10 positions matching TRBD2. The CDR3 extends over 15 amino acids. The trim removed 2 bases at V and 2 bases at J, leaving 3 bases unmatched. In germline, CDR1 is SEHNR, CDR2 FQNEAQ (reference sequence). Full variable domain (rest looked up from reference TRBV7-9 and TRBJ2-7): DTGVSQNPRHKITKRGQNVTFRCDPISEHNRLYWYRQTLGQGPEFLTYFQNEAQLEKSRLLSDRFSAERPKGSFSTLEIQRTEQGDSAMYLCASSLPGLAAYEQYFGPGTRLTVT.